Listed below are T cell receptor beta chains from one sample, sequenced in a study of radiotherapy plus CTLA-4 blockade in lung cancer. Some clones are missing from TCRdb's copy, which holds only in-frame ones; the method was immunoSEQ multiplex PCR. In the table there are about 110,000 clones, about 83% of which are singletons. Sample: peripheral blood, taken from a patient treated with radiotherapy plus ipilimumab. The origin of the receptors is a human donor with non-small cell lung cancer that progressed on radiotherapy plus ipilimumab. Some clones in this sample may be carry-over from other donors' samples. The CDR3 runs from the conserved cysteine through the conserved F or W. The order of the fields is V gene, D gene, J gene, clone size, CDR3 protein, CDR3 DNA. A D gene is named only where the DNA matches it firmly. Rows give clone size only sometimes, using once, few, many, or a class for an expanded clone.

V gene: TRBV29-1
D gene: -
J gene: TRBJ1-2
clone size: few
CDR3 protein: CSDGPGTDYGYTF
CDR3 DNA: TGCAGCGACGGTCCGGGCACGGACTATGGCTACACCTTC

V gene: TRBV6-1
D gene: -
J gene: TRBJ1-6
clone size: -
CDR3 protein: CASRPDGSNSPLHF
CDR3 DNA: TGTGCCAGCAGACCGGACGGGAGTAATTCACCCCTCCACTTT

V gene: TRBV13
D gene: TRBD2
J gene: TRBJ2-2
clone size: once
CDR3 protein: CASSFLASGGRRYTGELFF
CDR3 DNA: TGTGCCAGCAGCTTCTTGGCCAGCGGGGGGCGGAGGTACACCGGGGAGCTGTTTTTT

V gene: TRBV4-3
D gene: -
J gene: TRBJ2-5
clone size: -
CDR3 protein: CASSRITYQETQYF
CDR3 DNA: TGCGCCAGCAGCCGAATTACGTACCAAGAGACCCAGTACTTC

V gene: TRBV19
D gene: TRBD1
J gene: TRBJ2-7
clone size: -
CDR3 protein: CASSLDRGDEQYF
CDR3 DNA: TGTGCCAGTAGTTTAGACAGGGGTGACGAGCAGTACTTC

V gene: TRBV19
D gene: TRBD1
J gene: TRBJ2-5
clone size: once
CDR3 protein: CASSTRRDRGWETQYF
CDR3 DNA: TGTGCCAGTAGCACGCGCCGGGACAGGGGATGGGAGACCCAGTACTTC

V gene: TRBV5-1
D gene: -
J gene: TRBJ1-2
clone size: -
CDR3 protein: CASSSTNRNGYTF
CDR3 DNA: TGCGCCAGCAGCTCGACCAATCGGAACGGCTACACCTTC

V gene: TRBV4-3
D gene: TRBD2
J gene: TRBJ2-3
clone size: few
CDR3 protein: CASSQGTSGADTQYF
CDR3 DNA: TGCGCCAGCAGCCAAGGGACTAGCGGGGCAGATACGCAGTATTTT

V gene: TRBV30
D gene: -
J gene: TRBJ2-3
clone size: -
CDR3 protein: CAWSVRLNTDTQYF
CDR3 DNA: TGTGCCTGGAGTGTACGGCTAAACACAGATACGCAGTATTTT

V gene: TRBV7-3
D gene: TRBD1
J gene: TRBJ1-6
clone size: -
CDR3 protein: CASSSGQAYNSPLHF
CDR3 DNA: TGTGCCAGCAGCTCAGGACAGGCCTATAATTCACCCCTCCACTTT

V gene: TRBV7-9
D gene: TRBD1
J gene: TRBJ1-2
clone size: -
CDR3 protein: CASSPAGTGGIYGYTF
CDR3 DNA: TGTGCCAGCAGCCCAGCGGGGACAGGGGGTATCTATGGCTACACCTTC

V gene: TRBV5-7
D gene: -
J gene: TRBJ2-1
clone size: -
CDR3 protein: CASSLFASSYNEQFF
CDR3 DNA: TGTGCCAGCAGCTTGTTCGCTAGCTCCTACAATGAGCAGTTCTTC

V gene: TRBV5-8
D gene: -
J gene: TRBJ2-5
clone size: -
CDR3 protein: CASSLKVTPETQYF
CDR3 DNA: TGTGCCAGCAGCTTGAAAGTGACTCCCGAGACCCAGTACTTC

V gene: TRBV18
D gene: TRBD1
J gene: TRBJ1-1
clone size: once
CDR3 protein: CASFALTGGNTEAFF
CDR3 DNA: TGTGCCAGCTTCGCCTTAACAGGGGGGAACACTGAAGCTTTCTTT

V gene: TRBV19
D gene: -
J gene: TRBJ2-1
clone size: -
CDR3 protein: CASSTLEGSEQFF
CDR3 DNA: TGTGCCAGTAGTACCCTCGAGGGGAGTGAGCAGTTCTTC

V gene: TRBV5-4
D gene: TRBD2
J gene: TRBJ2-2
clone size: -
CDR3 protein: CASSSGLVGVGELFF
CDR3 DNA: TGTGCCAGCAGCTCCGGACTAGTGGGAGTAGGGGAGCTGTTTTTT

V gene: TRBV6-5
D gene: TRBD1
J gene: TRBJ1-2
clone size: -
CDR3 protein: CASKDRDNNYGYTF
CDR3 DNA: TGTGCCAGCAAGGACAGGGACAACAACTATGGCTACACCTTC

V gene: TRBV19
D gene: TRBD1
J gene: TRBJ2-5
clone size: -
CDR3 protein: CASSGTGQETQYF
CDR3 DNA: TGTGCCAGTAGTGGGACAGGCCAAGAGACCCAGTACTTC

V gene: TRBV6-6
D gene: -
J gene: TRBJ2-6
clone size: -
CDR3 protein: CASSSGRASGANVLTF
CDR3 DNA: TGTGCCAGCAGCTCCGGACGAGCCTCTGGGGCCAACGTCCTGACTTTC

V gene: TRBV19
D gene: -
J gene: TRBJ2-5
clone size: -
CDR3 protein: CASSIPALAETQYF
CDR3 DNA: TGTGCCAGTAGTATTCCCGCTCTAGCAGAGACCCAGTACTTC

V gene: TRBV19
D gene: TRBD1
J gene: TRBJ1-3
clone size: few
CDR3 protein: CASTPQGVRGGNTIYF
CDR3 DNA: TGTGCCAGTACCCCTCAGGGGGTAAGAGGCGGAAACACCATATATTTT

V gene: TRBV11-3
D gene: -
J gene: TRBJ2-3
clone size: -
CDR3 protein: CASSQRSGLDTQYF
CDR3 DNA: TGTGCCAGCAGCCAACGGTCAGGGCTAGATACGCAGTATTTT

V gene: TRBV6-4
D gene: -
J gene: TRBJ1-1
clone size: -
CDR3 protein: CASSARGENTEAFF
CDR3 DNA: TGTGCCAGCAGTGCAAGGGGGGAGAACACTGAAGCTTTCTTT

V gene: TRBV5-1
D gene: -
J gene: TRBJ2-7
clone size: -
CDR3 protein: CASSLAPSLYEQYF
CDR3 DNA: TGCGCCAGCAGCTTGGCTCCTAGTCTCTACGAGCAGTACTTC

V gene: TRBV11-2
D gene: -
J gene: TRBJ1-2
clone size: -
CDR3 protein: CASSTRRQGWFSDIYGYTF
CDR3 DNA: TGTGCCAGCAGCACCCGCCGTCAGGGTTGGTTTTCCGACATCTATGGCTACACCTTC

V gene: TRBV5-1
D gene: TRBD2
J gene: TRBJ2-5
clone size: -
CDR3 protein: CASRTSGGPVQETQYF
CDR3 DNA: TGCGCCAGCAGGACTAGCGGGGGCCCAGTCCAAGAGACCCAGTACTTC

V gene: TRBV7-2
D gene: -
J gene: TRBJ1-5
clone size: -
CDR3 protein: CASSFEIGRNQPQHF
CDR3 DNA: TGTGCCAGCAGCTTTGAAATTGGCCGCAATCAGCCCCAGCATTTT

V gene: TRBV7-6
D gene: -
J gene: TRBJ2-1
clone size: -
CDR3 protein: CASSFSFGESEQFF
CDR3 DNA: TGTGCCAGCAGCTTTTCTTTCGGCGAAAGTGAGCAGTTCTTC

V gene: TRBV9
D gene: -
J gene: TRBJ1-1
clone size: -
CDR3 protein: CASSVEGTNTEAFF
CDR3 DNA: TGTGCCAGCAGCGTAGAAGGGACGAACACTGAAGCTTTCTTT

V gene: TRBV19
D gene: -
J gene: TRBJ2-6
clone size: -
CDR3 protein: CASSISGGQATLSGANVLTF
CDR3 DNA: TGTGCCAGTAGTATCTCGGGGGGACAGGCGACCCTCTCTGGGGCCAACGTCCTGACTTTC

V gene: TRBV7-3
D gene: -
J gene: TRBJ2-7
clone size: -
CDR3 protein: CASRPDDRPYEQYF
CDR3 DNA: TGTGCCAGCAGGCCAGATGACAGACCCTACGAGCAGTACTTC

V gene: TRBV11-3
D gene: -
J gene: TRBJ2-2
clone size: once
CDR3 protein: CASSFGTRLDTGELFF
CDR3 DNA: TGTGCCAGCAGCTTTGGGACTCGGTTGGACACCGGGGAGCTGTTTTTT

V gene: TRBV2
D gene: -
J gene: TRBJ1-5
clone size: -
CDR3 protein: CASSRDTASNQPQHF
CDR3 DNA: TGTGCCAGCAGTAGGGACACAGCAAGCAATCAGCCCCAGCATTTT

V gene: TRBV10-3
D gene: -
J gene: TRBJ1-4
clone size: -
CDR3 protein: CATCVGESAEKLFF
CDR3 DNA: TGTGCCACCTGCGTGGGGGAGTCCGCTGAAAAACTGTTTTTT

V gene: TRBV6-4
D gene: TRBD1
J gene: TRBJ2-1
clone size: -
CDR3 protein: CASSLETGHEQFF
CDR3 DNA: TGTGCCAGCAGTCTCGAGACAGGGCATGAGCAGTTCTTC

V gene: TRBV21-1
D gene: -
J gene: TRBJ2-1
clone size: -
CDR3 protein: CASSKRYNEQFF
CDR3 DNA: TGTGCCAGCAGCAAAAGGTACAATGAGCAGTTCTTC

V gene: TRBV27
D gene: TRBD2
J gene: TRBJ2-6
clone size: -
CDR3 protein: CASSSPSGSGYSGANVLTF
CDR3 DNA: TGTGCCAGCAGTTCACCCTCCGGTAGCGGGTACTCTGGGGCCAACGTCCTGACTTTC

V gene: TRBV18
D gene: TRBD1
J gene: TRBJ2-7
clone size: -
CDR3 protein: CASSPDGTVGYEQYF
CDR3 DNA: TGTGCCAGCTCACCAGACGGGACAGTGGGTTACGAGCAGTACTTC

V gene: TRBV2
D gene: -
J gene: TRBJ1-5
clone size: -
CDR3 protein: CASSRGQQNQPQHF
CDR3 DNA: TGTGCCAGCAGCCGAGGACAACAGAATCAGCCCCAGCATTTT

V gene: TRBV2
D gene: -
J gene: TRBJ2-3
clone size: -
CDR3 protein: CASSDPGGGDTQYF
CDR3 DNA: TGTGCCAGCAGTGACCCGGGGGGCGGAGATACGCAGTATTTT

V gene: TRBV19
D gene: -
J gene: TRBJ1-1
clone size: -
CDR3 protein: CASSPGLGVTEAFF
CDR3 DNA: TGTGCCAGTAGTCCGGGACTAGGCGTCACTGAAGCTTTCTTT

V gene: TRBV7-9
D gene: -
J gene: TRBJ2-1
clone size: -
CDR3 protein: CASLRDAVAGEQFF
CDR3 DNA: TGTGCCAGCCTTCGGGACGCGGTAGCAGGGGAGCAGTTCTTC

V gene: TRBV7-8
D gene: TRBD2
J gene: TRBJ2-5
clone size: -
CDR3 protein: CASSVGIVAGGGETQYF
CDR3 DNA: TGTGCCAGCAGCGTGGGGATAGTAGCGGGGGGAGGAGAGACCCAGTACTTC

V gene: TRBV18
D gene: -
J gene: TRBJ2-3
clone size: -
CDR3 protein: CASSPTNRVDTQYF
CDR3 DNA: TGTGCCAGCTCACCTACTAATAGAGTAGATACGCAGTATTTT

V gene: TRBV5-6
D gene: -
J gene: TRBJ1-5
clone size: -
CDR3 protein: CASSLGAQGQPQHF
CDR3 DNA: TGTGCCAGCAGCTTGGGGGCCCAGGGTCAGCCCCAGCATTTT

V gene: TRBV5-4
D gene: -
J gene: TRBJ2-4
clone size: -
CDR3 protein: CASSLVITGAKNIQYF
CDR3 DNA: TGTGCCAGCAGCTTGGTTATTACGGGGGCCAAAAACATTCAGTACTTC

V gene: TRBV6-6
D gene: TRBD1
J gene: TRBJ1-2
clone size: -
CDR3 protein: CASSYEGQFYGYTF
CDR3 DNA: TGTGCCAGCAGTTACGAGGGACAGTTCTATGGCTACACCTTC

V gene: TRBV5-1
D gene: TRBD2
J gene: TRBJ2-3
clone size: -
CDR3 protein: CASRVGGTTDTQYF
CDR3 DNA: TGCGCCAGCCGGGTGGGGGGGACCACAGATACGCAGTATTTT

V gene: TRBV5-1
D gene: TRBD1
J gene: TRBJ1-1
clone size: once
CDR3 protein: CASAFRTGLNTEAFF
CDR3 DNA: TGCGCCAGCGCCTTTAGGACAGGGTTGAACACTGAAGCTTTCTTT

V gene: TRBV5-1
D gene: -
J gene: TRBJ2-5
clone size: -
CDR3 protein: CASSQNGMGYGETQYF
CDR3 DNA: TGCGCCAGCAGCCAGAATGGGATGGGCTACGGAGAGACCCAGTACTTC